This paragraph reports one T cell receptor (beta chain). CDR3 length: 16 amino acids. The germline CDR1 and CDR2 sequences are MNHEY and SVGAGI. The V and J ends lost 4 bases and 0 bases, in that order; junction bases with no gene match: 3. The sample comes from a study of blood T cell repertoires in COVID-19. TCRdb's table, derived via immunoSEQ multiplex PCR, lists solely in-frame clones and lacks some. The sample carries more than 70,000 clones, about nine tenths recorded once. V usage is TRBV6-5 and J usage is TRBJ2-1, with 10 bases fitting TRBD2. Sequencing was done on a sample of peripheral blood. The TCR sequence derives from a man aged 45-65 years with acute or convalescent COVID-19. Written as DNA, the CDR3 is TGTGCCAGCAGTTTCTTAGCGGGGGGCTCCTACAATGAGCAGTTCTTC. It is translated as CASSFLAGGSYNEQFF.